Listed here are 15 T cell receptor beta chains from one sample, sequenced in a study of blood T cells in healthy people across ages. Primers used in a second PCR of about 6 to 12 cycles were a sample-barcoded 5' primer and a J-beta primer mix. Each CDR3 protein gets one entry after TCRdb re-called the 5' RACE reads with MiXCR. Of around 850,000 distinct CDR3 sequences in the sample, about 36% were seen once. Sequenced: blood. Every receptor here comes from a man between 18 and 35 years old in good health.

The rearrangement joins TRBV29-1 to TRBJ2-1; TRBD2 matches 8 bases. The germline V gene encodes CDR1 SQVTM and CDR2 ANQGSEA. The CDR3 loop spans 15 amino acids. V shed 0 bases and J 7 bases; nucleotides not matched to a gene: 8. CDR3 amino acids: CSVEDRRGVSNEQFF. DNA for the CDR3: TGCAGCGTTGAAGATAGGCGGGGGGTATCTAATGAGCAGTTCTTC.

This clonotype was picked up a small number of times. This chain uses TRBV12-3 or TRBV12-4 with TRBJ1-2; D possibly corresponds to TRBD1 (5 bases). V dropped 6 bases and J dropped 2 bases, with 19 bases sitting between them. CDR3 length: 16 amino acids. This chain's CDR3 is CASSHWGGGTNYGYTF. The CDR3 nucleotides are TGTGCCAGCAGCCATTGGGGTGGAGGGACCAACTATGGCTACACCTTC.

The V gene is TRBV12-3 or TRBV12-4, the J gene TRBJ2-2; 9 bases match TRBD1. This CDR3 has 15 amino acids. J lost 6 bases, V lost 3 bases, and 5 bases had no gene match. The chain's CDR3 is CASSLDRGWAGELFF. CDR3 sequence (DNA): TGTGCCAGCAGTTTGGACAGGGGCTGGGCCGGGGAGCTGTTTTTT.

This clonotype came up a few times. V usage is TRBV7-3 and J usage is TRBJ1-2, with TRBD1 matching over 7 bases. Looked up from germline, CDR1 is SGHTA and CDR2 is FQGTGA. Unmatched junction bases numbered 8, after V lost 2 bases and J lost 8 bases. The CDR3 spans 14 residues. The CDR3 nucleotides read TGTGCCAGCAGCTTACGACGACAGGGAGGAGGCTACACCTTC. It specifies CASSLRRQGGGYTF.

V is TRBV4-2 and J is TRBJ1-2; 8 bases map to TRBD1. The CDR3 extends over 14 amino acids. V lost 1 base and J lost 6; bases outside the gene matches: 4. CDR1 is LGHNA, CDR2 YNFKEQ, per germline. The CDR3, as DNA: TGTGCCAGCAGCCAAGTGAAACAGGGGGATGGCTACACCTTC. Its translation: CASSQVKQGDGYTF.

In DNA form, the CDR3 reads TGTGCCTGCATAACAGGGAATCGGAACACCGGGGAGCTGTTTTTT. It translates to CACITGNRNTGELFF. The chain combines TRBV30 with TRBJ2-2, with D possibly TRBD1 on 6 matching bases. The CDR3 covers 15 residues. V was pared by 6 bases and J by 1 base, with 15 bases between. CDR1 and CDR2 from the germline V gene are GTSNPN and SVGIG (reference sequence).

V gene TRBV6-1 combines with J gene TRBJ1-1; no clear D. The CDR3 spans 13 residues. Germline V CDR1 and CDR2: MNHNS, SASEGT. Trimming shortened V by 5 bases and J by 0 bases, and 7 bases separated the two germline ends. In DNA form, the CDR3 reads TGTGCCAGCAGTTCCAGGTTGAACACTGAAGCTTTCTTT. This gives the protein CASSSRLNTEAFF.

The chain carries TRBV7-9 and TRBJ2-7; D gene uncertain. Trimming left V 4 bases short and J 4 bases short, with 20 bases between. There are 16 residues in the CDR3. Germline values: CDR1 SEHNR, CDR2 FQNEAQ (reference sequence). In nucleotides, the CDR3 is TGTGCCAGCAGCTCTAACGGCGGATTGCAAGCTTACGAGCAGTACTTC. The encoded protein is CASSSNGGLQAYEQYF. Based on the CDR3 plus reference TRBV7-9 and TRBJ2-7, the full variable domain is DTGVSQNPRHKITKRGQNVTFRCDPISEHNRLYWYRQTLGQGPEFLTYFQNEAQLEKSRLLSDRFSAERPKGSFSTLEIQRTEQGDSAMYLCASSSNGGLQAYEQYFGPGTRLTVT.

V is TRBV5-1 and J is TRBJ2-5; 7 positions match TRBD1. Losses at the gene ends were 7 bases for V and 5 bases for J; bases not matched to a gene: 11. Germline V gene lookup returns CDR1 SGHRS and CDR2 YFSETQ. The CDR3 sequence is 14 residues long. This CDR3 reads CASYPDRPRETQYF. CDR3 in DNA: TGCGCCAGCTACCCGGACAGGCCGAGGGAGACCCAGTACTTC.

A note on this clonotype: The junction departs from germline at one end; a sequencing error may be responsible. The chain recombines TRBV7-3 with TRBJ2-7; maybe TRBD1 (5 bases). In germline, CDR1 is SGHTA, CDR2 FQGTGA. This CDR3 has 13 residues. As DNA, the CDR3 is TGTGACAGCAGCTTATTTAGGGGCGGCGGGCAGTACTTC. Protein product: CDSSLFRGGGQYF.

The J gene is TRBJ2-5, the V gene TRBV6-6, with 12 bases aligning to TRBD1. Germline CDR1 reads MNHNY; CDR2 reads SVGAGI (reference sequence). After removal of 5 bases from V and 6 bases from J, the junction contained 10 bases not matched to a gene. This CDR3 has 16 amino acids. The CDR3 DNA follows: TGTGCCAGCAGTATACCCGGGACAGGGGGCGCAAAGACCCAGTACTTC. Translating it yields CASSIPGTGGAKTQYF.

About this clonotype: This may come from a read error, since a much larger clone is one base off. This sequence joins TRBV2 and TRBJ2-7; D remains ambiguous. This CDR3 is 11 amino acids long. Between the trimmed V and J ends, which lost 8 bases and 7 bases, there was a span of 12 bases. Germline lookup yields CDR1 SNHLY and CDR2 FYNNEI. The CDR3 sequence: CASGPYNEQYF. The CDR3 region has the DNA TGTGCCAGCGGGCCTTACAATGAGCAGTACTTC.

For the CDR3, the DNA is TGTGCCACCAGTGATCCCCGACTTCAGCCAGAGACCCAGTACTTC. The encoded protein is CATSDPRLQPETQYF. V and J are TRBV24-1 and TRBJ2-7, with unresolved D. The J call may not be correct, given that the DNA end is closer to TRBJ2-5. CDR1 KGHDR and CDR2 SFDVKD come from the germline V gene. The CDR3 extends over 15 amino acids.

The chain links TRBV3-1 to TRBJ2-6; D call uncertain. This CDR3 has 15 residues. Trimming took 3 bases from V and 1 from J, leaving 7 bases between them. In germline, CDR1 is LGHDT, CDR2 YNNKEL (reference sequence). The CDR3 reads CASSHEWSGANVLTF. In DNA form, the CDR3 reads TGTGCCAGCAGCCATGAGTGGTCTGGGGCCAACGTCCTGACTTTC. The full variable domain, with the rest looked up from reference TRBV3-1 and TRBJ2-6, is DTAVSQTPKYLVTQMGNDKSIKCEQNLGHDTMYWYKQDSKKFLKIMFSYNNKELIINETVPNRFSPKSPDKAHLNLHINSLELGDSAVYFCASSHEWSGANVLTFGAGSRLTVL.

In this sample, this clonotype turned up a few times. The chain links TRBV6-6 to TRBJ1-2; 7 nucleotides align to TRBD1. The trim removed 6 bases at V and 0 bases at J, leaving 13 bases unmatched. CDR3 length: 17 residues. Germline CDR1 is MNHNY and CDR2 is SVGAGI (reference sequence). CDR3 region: CASSRGQAAIPNYGYTF. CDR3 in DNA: TGTGCCAGCAGCCGCGGACAGGCCGCCATACCTAACTATGGCTACACCTTC.